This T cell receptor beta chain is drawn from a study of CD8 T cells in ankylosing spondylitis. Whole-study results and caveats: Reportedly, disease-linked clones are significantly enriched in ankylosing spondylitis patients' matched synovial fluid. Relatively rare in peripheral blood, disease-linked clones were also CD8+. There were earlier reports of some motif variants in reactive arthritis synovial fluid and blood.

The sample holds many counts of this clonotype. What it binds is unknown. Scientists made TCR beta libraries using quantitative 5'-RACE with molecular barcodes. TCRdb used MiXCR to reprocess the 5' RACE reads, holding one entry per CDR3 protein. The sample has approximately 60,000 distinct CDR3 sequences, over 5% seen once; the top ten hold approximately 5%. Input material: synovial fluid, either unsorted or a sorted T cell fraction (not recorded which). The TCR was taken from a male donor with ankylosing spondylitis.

The CDR3 sequence: CSVESVIGNTEAFF. In DNA, the CDR3 is TGCAGCGTTGAATCAGTGATAGGGAACACTGAAGCTTTCTTT. The rearrangement joins TRBV29-1 to TRBJ1-1, with D unresolved. CDR1 is SQVTM, CDR2 ANQGSEA, per germline. The CDR3 runs to 14 residues. Trimming removed 2 bases from V and 1 base from J, with 11 bases in between.